The 19 T cell receptor beta chains given below trace back to one sample, sequenced in a study of blood T cell repertoires in COVID-19. Method: immunoSEQ multiplex PCR; TCRdb's copy keeps in-frame clones and lacks some. The sample contains just under 150,000 clones, roughly 81% of which appear only once. Sequenced sample: peripheral blood. All receptors come from a human donor with acute or convalescent COVID-19. The donor label of this sample is uncertain.

This chain uses TRBV6-1 with TRBJ1-2; no reliable D call. Germline CDR1 is MNHNS and CDR2 is SASEGT. V was pared by 2 bases and J by 1 base, with 11 bases between. The CDR3 is 15 amino acids. The CDR3 bases are TGTGCCAGCAGTGAATCTCATGTAGATAACTATGGCTACACCTTC. Encoded protein: CASSESHVDNYGYTF.

The chain couples TRBV6-5 to TRBJ2-3; weak D call: TRBD2 (5 bases). The CDR3 totals 15 residues. V was trimmed by 2 bases and J by 5 bases, leaving 14 bases between them. In germline, CDR1 is MNHEY, CDR2 SVGAGI. CDR3 sequence (DNA): TGTGCCAGCAGTTACACGGCGGCAGCGGAAGATACGCAGTATTTT. Translation: CASSYTAAAEDTQYF.

The chain is built from TRBV10-3 and TRBJ2-5; perhaps TRBD2 as D (5 bases). From germline, CDR1 is ENHRY and CDR2 SYGVKD. The CDR3 sequence is 17 residues long. Trimming stripped 1 base from V and 1 base from J, with 16 bases between. The DNA for the CDR3 is TGTGCCATCAGTGAGTTCGGTGGAGGACTGACCCAAGAGACCCAGTACTTC. This encodes CAISEFGGGLTQETQYF.

The rearrangement uses TRBV7-6 and TRBJ1-6; D not certain. Germline loops: CDR1 SGHVS, CDR2 FNYEAQ. The CDR3 sequence is 16 residues long. Trimming removed 5 bases at V and 0 bases at J, with 11 bases between. In DNA, the CDR3 is TGTGCCAGCAGCCCCTGGCAGGTCTCCTATAATTCACCCCTCCACTTT. It codes for CASSPWQVSYNSPLHF.

The chain links TRBV7-2 to TRBJ1-5; D ambiguous. The CDR3 has 15 residues. The V gene lost 5 bases and the J gene lost 0 bases, with 11 bases spanning the gap. From germline, CDR1 is SGHTA and CDR2 FQGNSA. The CDR3 DNA reads as TGTGCCAGCAGCCTCGATCTATTTAGCAATCAGCCCCAGCATTTT. It encodes CASSLDLFSNQPQHF. The variable domain in full, with the rest retrieved from reference TRBV7-2 and TRBJ1-5, is GAGVSQSPSNKVTEKGKDVELRCDPISGHTALYWYRQSLGQGLEFLIYFQGNSAPDKSGLPSDRFSAERTGGSVSTLTIQRTQQEDSAVYLCASSLDLFSNQPQHFGDGTRLSIL.

The V gene is TRBV7-2, the J gene TRBJ2-7; 9 nucleotides line up with TRBD1. CDR3 length: 15 residues. The V and J ends lost 6 bases and 2 bases, in that order; junction bases with no gene match: 8. Germline values: CDR1 SGHTA, CDR2 FQGNSA. CDR3 coding DNA: TGTGCCAGCAGTCCTGGGACAGGGAACCCCTACGAGCAGTACGTC. The encoded protein is CASSPGTGNPYEQYV.

The CDR3 bases are TGTGCCAGCAGCCTCCTCCGTGAAGCTTTCTTT. It encodes CASSLLREAFF. The rearrangement links TRBV28 to TRBJ1-1, with unresolved D. Between the trimmed V and J ends, which lost 6 bases and 7 bases, there was a span of 9 bases. Germline assignment: CDR1 MDHEN and CDR2 SYDVKM. The CDR3 consists of 11 residues.

The chain carries TRBV5-4 and TRBJ2-6; TRBD1 aligns across 12 bases. CDR1 and CDR2 from the germline V gene are SGHNT and YYREEE (reference sequence). Unmatched junction bases numbered 3, after V lost 4 bases and J lost 1 base. The CDR3 loop spans 17 amino acids. CDR3 DNA sequence: TGTGCCAGCAGCGGGACAGGGGGCGGGTCTGGGGCCAACGTCCTGACTTTC. Translated, it gives CASSGTGGGSGANVLTF.

The CDR3 DNA reads as TGCGCCAGCAGCTTGGCAGGGGTCCCTTTGGCAACTGAAGCTTTCTTT. This sequence encodes CASSLAGVPLATEAFF. This rearrangement joins TRBV5-1 to TRBJ1-1, with D maybe TRBD1 (6 bases). The CDR3 runs to 16 residues. Germline V gene lookup returns CDR1 SGHRS and CDR2 YFSETQ. Between the trimmed V and J ends, which lost 0 bases and 5 bases, there was a span of 17 bases.

The chain is built from TRBV19 and TRBJ1-2; 10 bases align to TRBD1. CDR1 and CDR2 from the germline V gene are LNHDA and SQIVND (reference sequence). V lost 6 bases to trimming and J lost 4 bases; unmatched junction nucleotides: 8. The CDR3 totals 15 residues. The chain's CDR3 is CASSPWTGGGYGYTF. The CDR3 DNA sequence: TGTGCCAGTAGCCCATGGACAGGGGGGGGCTATGGCTACACCTTC.

The rearrangement uses TRBV10-2 and TRBJ1-2; TRBD1 is a possible D gene (6 bases). V lost 7 bases and J lost 4, with 16 bases in between. CDR3 length: 14 amino acids. Germline loops: CDR1 WSHSY, CDR2 SAAADI. The CDR3 DNA sequence: TGCGCCAGCACCGTAGGGGGGGTTGGCTATGGCTACACCTTC. It yields the protein CASTVGGVGYGYTF.

The genes are TRBV15 and TRBJ1-3; 9 nucleotides agree with TRBD1. In germline, CDR1 is LNHNV, CDR2 YYDKDF (reference sequence). This CDR3 comprises 20 residues. J lost 0 bases, V lost 1 base, and 13 bases had no gene match. CDR3: CATSRGRPTQGASSGNTIYF. CDR3 DNA: TGTGCCACCAGCAGAGGCCGACCCACACAGGGGGCGAGCTCTGGAAACACCATATATTTT.

The genes are TRBV7-3 and TRBJ2-1; D possibly corresponds to TRBD2 (6 bases). The CDR3 consists of 15 residues. V was trimmed by 2 bases and J by 0 bases, leaving 8 bases between them. Germline loops: CDR1 SGHTA, CDR2 FQGTGA. Here the CDR3 reads CASSLHGSSYNEQFF. DNA for the CDR3: TGTGCCAGCAGCTTACACGGGAGCTCCTACAATGAGCAGTTCTTC.

This clone came up once. The rearrangement links TRBV7-8 to TRBJ1-4, with D possibly being TRBD1 (6 bases). The germline gives CDR1 SGHVS, CDR2 FQNEAQ. The CDR3 runs 15 residues. With 5 bases removed from V and 7 bases from J, the gap between germline ends came to 17 bases. The CDR3 DNA is TGTGCCAGCAGCCCTTCGGGGGGCGGGGGTGAAAAACTGTTTTTT. It is translated as CASSPSGGGGEKLFF. The entire variable domain, with the rest obtained from reference TRBV7-8 and TRBJ1-4, is as follows: GAGVSQSPRYKVAKRGQDVALRCDPISGHVSLFWYQQALGQGPEFLTYFQNEAQLDKSGLPSDRFFAERPEGSVSTLKIQRTQQEDSAVYLCASSPSGGGGEKLFFGSGTQLSVL.

The chain carries TRBV23-1 and TRBJ1-2; 9 bases are shared with TRBD1. TRBV23-1 qualifies as an ORF whose function is uncertain. This CDR3 has 15 amino acids. Unmatched junction bases numbered 9, after V lost 6 bases and J lost 4 bases. CDR3 nucleotides: TGCGCCAGCAGCCAGAAAAGGGACAGGGCCTATGGCTACACCTTC. This encodes CASSQKRDRAYGYTF.

Points on this clone: The same CDR3 also results from other DNA sequences found in this sample. CDR3 nucleotide sequence: TGTGCCAGCAGCGGTACGGGAGGCGAGACCCAGTACTTC. Its protein is CASSGTGGETQYF. The genes are TRBV6-5 and TRBJ2-5, with 7 bases matching TRBD2. V lost 6 bases and J lost 5; bases outside the gene matches: 6. This CDR3 has 13 amino acids. Germline lookup yields CDR1 MNHEY and CDR2 SVGAGI.

This clone was detected only a few times. The chain links TRBV30 to TRBJ1-1, with D possibly being TRBD1 (5 bases). V lost 5 bases to trimming and J lost 1 base, with 14 bases between them. Germline V lookup: CDR1 GTSNPN, CDR2 SVGIG (reference sequence). This CDR3 has 14 amino acids. The CDR3 coding sequence is TGTGCCTGGCCAGGGCCAGAAGAGAACACTGAAGCTTTCTTT. It codes for CAWPGPEENTEAFF.

The J gene is TRBJ1-5, the V gene TRBV6-1; unclear D gene. From germline, CDR1 is MNHNS and CDR2 SASEGT. The V and J ends lost 1 base and 6 bases respectively, with 10 bases between them. This CDR3 has 14 residues. CDR3 loop: CASSEGAGIQPQHF. The CDR3 DNA follows: TGTGCCAGCAGTGAAGGTGCGGGGATTCAGCCCCAGCATTTT.

As to this clone: Compared with germline, one end of the junction differs, possibly owing to a read error. The rearrangement links TRBV7-7 to TRBJ1-1, with D perhaps TRBD1 (6 bases). The germline V gene encodes CDR1 SSHAT and CDR2 FNYEAQ (reference sequence). This CDR3 comprises 13 residues. Written as DNA, the CDR3 is TGTGCTAGCAGCTTCTGGGAGGGGGCTGAAGCTTTCTTT. It is translated as CASSFWEGAEAFF.